This T cell receptor beta chain was profiled in a study of human CD8 memory T cell subsets. Study-wide results and limits: Only a minimal degree of mutual overlap characterized stem-like memory and precursor exhausted T cell repertoires.

This clonotype ranks as medium-sized in terms of frequency. Its matching antigen is unknown. Enriched by negative magnetic separation, total CD8+ T cells were obtained. The RNA's source was duplicate vials of around 150,000 sorted CD8+ T cells per subset. This CDR3 has 16 residues. CDR1 and CDR2 (germline): SQVTM, ANQGSEA. Generation of TCR beta libraries used UMI-labeled 5' RACE. Reprocessing the 5' RACE reads, TCRdb reports a single entry for every CDR3 protein and omits DNA. The sample has fewer than 8,000 distinct CDR3 sequences, and its top ten clones hold around a quarter. The chain joins TRBV29-1 to TRBJ2-1; TCRdb's D gene call, TRBD2, goes unchecked for lack of DNA. This TCR came from a human donor in good health. The sequencing sample was made of CD8+ T cells from PBMCs. The CDR3 spells CSVEDDSGRAGNEQFF.